The present T cell receptor (beta chain) was sequenced within a study of T cell changes during pregnancy in multiple sclerosis. There are 15 residues in the CDR3. Germline V gene data show CDR1 as SGDLS and CDR2 as YYNGEE. Germline trimming cut 4 bases from V and 5 bases from J; bases unmatched to any gene: 6. Repertoires were generated with immunoSEQ multiplex PCR, while TCRdb's copy carries only in-frame clones and drops some. Here the sample spans about 60,000 clones, around 93% being singletons. The chain combines TRBV9 with TRBJ1-1; 12 bases agree with TRBD1. The sequencing here drew on peripheral blood, taken in the first trimester of pregnancy. The receptor's source is a female donor with multiple sclerosis, enrolled in a pregnancy study. The CDR3, as DNA: TGTGCCAGCAGCTTACGGGGACAGGGGGCAACTGAAGCTTTCTTT. This gives the protein CASSLRGQGATEAFF.